The 32 T cell receptor beta chains given below trace back to one sample, sequenced in a study of T cell repertoires in cytomegalovirus infection. TCRdb ran MiXCR on the reads and lists one entry per CDR3 protein. In the table there are roughly 920,000 distinct CDR3 sequences, under 40% of which are singletons. Their cognate antigens are unknown. This sample comprised cultured CD8+ T cells from PBMCs, obtained from culture after CMV antigen stimulation. The receptors here all came from a human donor in good health (CMV status not recorded). Some clones in this sample may be carry-over from other donors' samples.

The genes are TRBV5-4 and TRBJ2-1, with 11 bases identical to TRBD2. V lost 5 bases and J lost 5; bases outside the gene matches: 6. The CDR3 spans 15 residues. CDR1 is SGHNT, CDR2 YYREEE, per germline (reference sequence). CDR3 sequence (DNA): TGTGCCAGCAGGGAGGGGACTAGCGGTCACAATGAGCAGTTCTTC. This sequence encodes CASREGTSGHNEQFF.

This clonotype was recorded a few times. The chain combines TRBV5-4 with TRBJ1-3; D may be TRBD1 (5 bases). This CDR3 spans 17 amino acids. The V end lost 4 bases, the J end lost 0 bases, and 17 bases lay between the germline ends. Germline assignment: CDR1 SGHNT and CDR2 YYREEE (reference sequence). The CDR3 region has the DNA TGTGCCAGCAGCGCGGGGGAGCCGCAGCGCTCTGGAAACACCATATATTTT. The encoded protein is CASSAGEPQRSGNTIYF.

The gene calls are TRBV7-6 and TRBJ2-7, with 7 bases matching TRBD1. CDR1 is SGHVS and CDR2 is FNYEAQ in the germline V gene. Trimming at V came to 1 base and at J to 3 bases, leaving 12 bases not matched to a gene. This CDR3 is built from 17 residues. CDR3 sequence reads: CASSLDGRGLGIYEQYF. CDR3 sequence (DNA): TGTGCCAGCAGCTTAGATGGTAGGGGGCTTGGAATCTACGAGCAGTACTTC.

On this clonotype: Its ends do not fully match the called genes, so a read error is possible. CDR3 protein: CASSEEEVTDTQYF. The CDR3 bases are TGTGCCAGCAGCGAAGAAGAGGTCACAGATACGCAGTATTTT. The rearrangement links TRBV3-1 to TRBJ2-3; D gene ambiguous. The germline gives CDR1 LGHDT, CDR2 YNNKEL (reference sequence). The CDR3 covers 14 residues.

Many counts were recorded for this clonotype. The chain couples TRBV7-8 to TRBJ2-7; D uncertain. The CDR3 contains 13 residues. In germline, CDR1 is SGHVS, CDR2 FQNEAQ. V was shortened by 2 bases and J by 5 bases, with 10 bases between the two germline ends. CDR3 in DNA: TGTGCCAGCAGCTTATTTGGCACGAACGAGCAGTACGTC. As protein: CASSLFGTNEQYV.

Only one count was recorded for this clonotype. This sequence may be a read error, since a much larger clone differs from it by one base. The chain combines TRBV12-3 or TRBV12-4 with TRBJ2-4; maybe TRBD1 (6 bases). This CDR3 region has 17 residues. V shed 5 bases and J shed 2 bases, with 19 bases lying between them. The CDR3 reads CASSPLRSGATKNIQYF. CDR3 bases: TGTGCCAGCAGTCCTCTTCGGTCAGGGGCAACCAAAAACATTCAGTACTTC.

The chain carries TRBV7-9 and TRBJ2-5; D is possibly TRBD1 or TRBD2 (5 bases each). Germline V lookup: CDR1 SEHNR, CDR2 FQNEAQ (reference sequence). The CDR3 is 16 residues long. Trimming removed 5 bases from V and 9 bases from J, with 25 bases in between. The CDR3 DNA reads as TGTGCCAGCAGCCCCGGGGCCGGGCCGGAGTCTTTGGCCCAGTACTTC. It translates to CASSPGAGPESLAQYF.

J is TRBJ1-6 and V is TRBV27; D gene ambiguous. This CDR3 has 15 residues. The germline V and J ends were trimmed by 0 bases and 12 bases, with 15 bases remaining between them. CDR1 is MNHEY and CDR2 is SMNVEV in the germline V gene (reference sequence). The CDR3 coding sequence is TGTGCCAGCAGTTTATCGACCAGCCTGGGCGAACCCCTCCACTTT. Translating it yields CASSLSTSLGEPLHF.

This chain connects TRBV7-2 to TRBJ1-4, with a weak D call TRBD1 (5 bases). The CDR3 length is 14 residues. CDR1 and CDR2 (germline): SGHTA, FQGNSA. Trimming pared 3 bases from V and 5 bases from J, leaving 10 bases between. CDR3 bases: TGTGCCAGCAGCTTCAGGGTGGAGAATGAAAAACTGTTTTTT. Amino acid sequence: CASSFRVENEKLFF.

This sequence joins TRBV27 and TRBJ2-7; D is possibly TRBD1 or TRBD2 (5 bases each). Trimming shortened V by 6 bases and J by 2 bases, and 11 bases separated the two germline ends. Germline CDR1 MNHEY, CDR2 SMNVEV (reference sequence). The CDR3 has 13 amino acids. CDR3 in DNA: TGTGCCAGCAGCCCCCAGGGACCCTACGAGCAGTACGTC. Its protein product is CASSPQGPYEQYV.

In its sample, this clonotype was seen a few times. V usage is TRBV4-3 and J usage is TRBJ1-2; D perhaps matches TRBD1 (6 bases). Per germline, CDR1 LGHNA and CDR2 YSLEER. V lost 1 base and J 6 bases, leaving 18 bases between the germline ends. The CDR3 is made up of 16 amino acids. CDR3 sequence: CASSQGPQGTIDGYTF. CDR3 DNA sequence: TGCGCCAGCAGCCAAGGACCACAGGGAACGATAGATGGCTACACCTTC.

This clonotype has more than one count but fewer than ten. The CDR3 region has the DNA TGTGCCAGCAGTGAAGCGGATTTGTTCTATGGCTACACCTTC. Its protein is CASSEADLFYGYTF. The chain is built from TRBV2 and TRBJ1-2; no clear D. The CDR3 runs 14 residues. Germline lookup yields CDR1 SNHLY and CDR2 FYNNEI. Trimming cost V 0 bases and J 4 bases, with 9 bases left between them.

This clonotype was recorded many times. This chain links TRBV7-9 with TRBJ2-7; maybe TRBD1 (6 bases). The V gene lost 5 bases and the J gene lost 1 base, with 18 bases spanning the gap. The length of the CDR3 is 16 residues. Germline V gives CDR1 SEHNR, CDR2 FQNEAQ (reference sequence). In nucleotides, the CDR3 is TGTGCCAGCAGCCTCTGGAGACAGGAAGGGTCCTACGAGCAGTACGTC. Encoded protein: CASSLWRQEGSYEQYV.

In its sample, this clonotype was seen a few times. This chain links TRBV7-9 with TRBJ2-7, with TRBD2 matching over 10 bases. The CDR3 totals 17 residues. Germline CDR1 SEHNR, CDR2 FQNEAQ (reference sequence). J gave up 3 bases and V 5 bases, and 13 bases lay outside the gene matches. In nucleotides, the CDR3 is TGTGCCAGCAGCCAAACCCCCCTTGGACTAGCGGACTACGAGCAGTACTTC. Translation gives CASSQTPLGLADYEQYF.

This clonotype appeared a few times. V and J are TRBV7-6 and TRBJ1-1, with 7 nucleotides matching TRBD1. V trimming: 3 bases; J trimming: 0 bases; junction bases outside the gene matches: 7. Germline V gene data show CDR1 as SGHVS and CDR2 as FNYEAQ. The CDR3 covers 16 residues. CDR3 nucleotides: TGTGCCAGCAGCTTTAGACGGACAGGACTGAACACTGAAGCTTTCTTT. Protein sequence: CASSFRRTGLNTEAFF.

Of note for this clonotype: With a much larger clone just one base away, this may be a read error. The V call is TRBV7-8, the J call TRBJ2-5; D call uncertain. V shed 7 bases and J shed 6 bases, with 12 bases lying between them. CDR3 size: 12 residues. Germline values: CDR1 SGHVS, CDR2 FQNEAQ. The CDR3 DNA is TGTGCCAGCAACATGGAATGGAAGACCCAGTACTTC. Residues: CASNMEWKTQYF.

The V call is TRBV7-9, the J call TRBJ2-3; 7 bases fit TRBD1. V shed 5 bases and J 3 bases; nucleotides not matched to a gene: 8. CDR3 length equals 15 residues. Germline CDR1 SEHNR, CDR2 FQNEAQ (reference sequence). For the CDR3, the DNA is TGTGCCAGCAGCCCCCGTGACAGGGAAACAGATACGCAGTATTTT. Protein sequence: CASSPRDRETDTQYF. The variable domain in full, with the rest retrieved from reference TRBV7-9 and TRBJ2-3, is DTGVSQNPRHKITKRGQNVTFRCDPISEHNRLYWYRQTLGQGPEFLTYFQNEAQLEKSRLLSDRFSAERPKGSFSTLEIQRTEQGDSAMYLCASSPRDRETDTQYFGPGTRLTVL.

The V call is TRBV4-3, the J call TRBJ1-6; D perhaps matches TRBD1 (6 bases). The CDR3 has 16 residues. Trimming left V 4 bases short and J 10 bases short, with 20 bases between. Germline loops: CDR1 LGHNA, CDR2 YSLEER. DNA for the CDR3: TGCGCCAGCAGCCCCGAACAGGGAAGGGCTAGCTCACCCCTCCACTTT. Amino acid sequence: CASSPEQGRASSPLHF.

This clonotype was detected only a few times. The V gene is TRBV4-2, the J gene TRBJ1-1; unclear D gene. CDR1 and CDR2 from the germline V gene are LGHNA and YNFKEQ. The CDR3 is made up of 14 amino acids. The V gene lost 4 bases and the J gene lost 3 bases, with 12 bases spanning the gap. CDR3 region: CASSPMGGDTEAFF. The CDR3 DNA sequence: TGTGCCAGCAGCCCTATGGGCGGGGACACTGAAGCTTTCTTT.

This chain connects TRBV2 to TRBJ2-3; D is tentatively TRBD1 or TRBD2 (5 bases each). Germline values: CDR1 SNHLY, CDR2 FYNNEI. The CDR3 totals 16 residues. The V and J ends lost 3 bases and 2 bases respectively, with 15 bases between them. For the CDR3, the DNA is TGTGCCAGCAGTGAGGCCGGGGACCTTAACACAGATACGCAGTATTTT. Protein sequence: CASSEAGDLNTDTQYF.

Only a few counts were recorded for this clonotype. This chain uses TRBV6-6 with TRBJ2-1; no firm D call. Germline loops: CDR1 MNHNY, CDR2 SVGAGI (reference sequence). The CDR3 consists of 16 residues. The ends were cut back, 0 bases at V and 0 bases at J, with 9 bases in the middle. The CDR3 loop reads CASSYSFDLSYNEQFF. The CDR3 DNA sequence: TGTGCCAGCAGTTACTCGTTCGACCTCTCCTACAATGAGCAGTTCTTC.

This clonotype has only a few counts. CDR3 amino acids: CASKQAGGQETQYF. For the CDR3, the DNA is TGTGCCAGCAAGCAGGCGGGGGGCCAAGAGACCCAGTACTTC. The gene calls are TRBV27 and TRBJ2-5, with TRBD2 matching 8 bases. Unmatched junction bases numbered 5, after V lost 7 bases and J lost 1 base. The CDR3 extends over 14 amino acids. The V gene's germline CDR1 is MNHEY and CDR2 SMNVEV (reference sequence).

The chain uses TRBV27 and TRBJ1-2; no clear D. Germline loops: CDR1 MNHEY, CDR2 SMNVEV (reference sequence). V lost 0 bases and J lost 7, with 9 bases in between. This CDR3 is 13 amino acids long. The CDR3 coding sequence is TGTGCCAGCAGTTTATCCCCGCTCTCTGGCTACACCTTC. Its protein is CASSLSPLSGYTF.

This rearrangement joins TRBV7-6 to TRBJ1-3, with D perhaps TRBD1 (5 bases). The CDR3 is 14 amino acids. V dropped 6 bases and J dropped 0 bases, with 9 bases sitting between them. Germline assignment: CDR1 SGHVS and CDR2 FNYEAQ. The CDR3 here is CASSRGDSGNTIYF. CDR3 bases: TGTGCCAGCAGTCGGGGGGACTCTGGAAACACCATATATTTT.

This clonotype came up a few times. The rearrangement uses TRBV27 and TRBJ2-1, with a weak D call TRBD1 (6 bases). In germline, CDR1 is MNHEY, CDR2 SMNVEV (reference sequence). Trimming took off 0 bases at V and 0 bases at J, with 15 bases between the two ends. The CDR3 loop spans 18 amino acids. CDR3 sequence reads: CASSLSLGASLSYNEQFF. The CDR3 DNA is TGTGCCAGCAGTTTATCGTTGGGGGCCAGTCTCTCCTACAATGAGCAGTTCTTC.

This clonotype came up a few times. The chain joins TRBV5-4 to TRBJ1-6, with D possibly TRBD1 on 6 matching bases. Between the trimmed V and J ends, which lost 4 bases and 2 bases, there was a span of 13 bases. The CDR3 extends over 16 amino acids. Germline V gene lookup returns CDR1 SGHNT and CDR2 YYREEE (reference sequence). CDR3 DNA sequence: TGTGCCAGCAGCCCTTTCGAGGGGGCCTATAATTCACCCCTCCACTTT. Translating gives CASSPFEGAYNSPLHF.

Notes on this clonotype: The missing conserved phenylalanine or tryptophan at the end of this CDR3 makes a read error likely. V gene TRBV11-2 combines with J gene TRBJ2-3; D ambiguous. Germline values: CDR1 SGHAT, CDR2 FQNNGV. CDR3 length equals 15 residues. This CDR3 is CASSLDGYSIDTQYS. The CDR3 coding sequence is TGTGCCAGCAGCTTAGACGGATATAGCATAGATACGCAGTATTCT.

Note on this clonotype: One junction end does not reproduce the germline sequence, and a read error may be involved. CDR3 nucleotides: TGTGCTAGCACCTCGGCCACCGGGGAGCTGTTTTTT. Translation: CASTSATGELFF. The chain is built from TRBV7-7 and TRBJ2-2; D ambiguous. The CDR3 runs 12 residues. Per germline, CDR1 SSHAT and CDR2 FNYEAQ (reference sequence).

The chain recombines TRBV27 with TRBJ2-7; 9 bases fit TRBD1. Germline V gives CDR1 MNHEY, CDR2 SMNVEV (reference sequence). The J segment lost 5 bases and the V segment lost 5 bases, leaving 10 bases of the junction unmatched. The CDR3 contains 15 residues. CDR3 in amino acids: CASSDTGQGNNEQYV. DNA for the CDR3: TGTGCCAGCAGTGATACGGGACAGGGCAATAACGAGCAGTACGTC.

J is TRBJ1-2 and V is TRBV29-1; D is undetermined. The CDR3 covers 11 residues. V lost 6 bases, J lost 2 bases, and 7 bases lay in between. Germline-derived CDR1 and CDR2 are SQVTM and ANQGSEA. CDR3: CSVIGNYGYTF. Written as DNA, the CDR3 is TGCAGCGTAATAGGGAACTATGGCTACACCTTC.

This rearrangement joins TRBV7-6 to TRBJ2-1, with 7 nucleotides matching TRBD1. The CDR3 covers 17 residues. Germline V gives CDR1 SGHVS, CDR2 FNYEAQ. V gave up 1 base and J gave up 4 bases; unmatched junction bases: 10. The CDR3 here is CASSLVEGWDRYNEQFF. The CDR3 coding sequence is TGTGCCAGCAGCTTAGTTGAGGGGTGGGACAGATACAATGAGCAGTTCTTC.

The chain employs TRBV7-9 and TRBJ1-2, with 9 nucleotides matching TRBD1. The germline CDR1 and CDR2 sequences are SEHNR and FQNEAQ (reference sequence). CDR3 size: 12 residues. Trimming at V came to 5 bases and at J to 8 bases, leaving 3 bases not matched to a gene. The CDR3 DNA reads as TGTGCCAGCAGCGGGGACAGGGAAGGCTACACCTTC. It translates to CASSGDREGYTF.